The 31 T cell receptor beta chains reported below all come from one sample, sequenced in a study of T cells in Graves' hyperthyroidism and ophthalmopathy. Researchers amplified the TCR beta CDR3 regions from RNA transcripts. RT-PCR in the first round (using the HTBI primer set) targeted the TCR CDR3. In TCRdb, the multiplex PCR reads were re-called with MiXCR into one record per CDR3 protein. Here the sample spans 250,000 to 350,000 distinct CDR3 sequences, approximately 15% being singletons. The sample taken for sequencing was blood. Every receptor here comes from a man younger than 45 with Graves' hyperthyroidism.

The rearrangement uses TRBV12-3 or TRBV12-4 and TRBJ1-5; D is unresolved. The CDR3 has 14 residues. V was shortened by 6 bases and J by 5 bases, with 14 bases between the two germline ends. CDR3 residues: CASRGDLRDQPQHF. For the CDR3, the DNA is TGTGCCAGCAGGGGTGACCTAAGGGATCAGCCCCAGCATTTT.

V gene TRBV28 combines with J gene TRBJ2-1; TRBD1 agrees at 9 bases. The germline gives CDR1 MDHEN, CDR2 SYDVKM. The CDR3 is made up of 17 amino acids. Trimming at V came to 5 bases and at J to 2 bases, leaving 10 bases not matched to a gene. This chain's CDR3 is CASSPMDGTGTYNEQFF. CDR3 sequence (DNA): TGTGCCAGCAGTCCTATGGACGGGACAGGGACCTACAATGAGCAGTTCTTC.

CDR3 DNA: TGCGCCAGCAGCTTGGGACACCAAGGGGTAGAGACCCAGTACTTC. Residues: CASSLGHQGVETQYF. This chain connects TRBV5-1 to TRBJ2-5; tentatively, D is TRBD1 (5 bases). This CDR3 has 15 residues. The germline V gene encodes CDR1 SGHRS and CDR2 YFSETQ. The V end was cut by 0 bases, the J end by 4 bases, with 13 bases between.

The gene calls are TRBV7-9 and TRBJ2-6; D is uncertain. The germline gives CDR1 SEHNR, CDR2 FQNEAQ (reference sequence). The CDR3 is 11 amino acids. V gave up 5 bases and J gave up 11 bases, with 7 bases separating them. CDR3: CASSPTYVLTF. DNA of the CDR3: TGTGCCAGCAGCCCGACATACGTCCTGACTTTC.

CDR3 in DNA: TGTGCCAGCACCCTACAGGGATCCTACAATGAGCAGTTCTTC. It encodes CASTLQGSYNEQFF. The V and J genes are TRBV7-3 and TRBJ2-1, with D tentatively TRBD1 (6 bases). The V gene lost 7 bases and the J gene lost 1 base, with 11 bases spanning the gap. The CDR3 contains 14 residues. Germline V gene sequence: CDR1 SGHTA, CDR2 FQGTGA.

This clonotype has more than one count but fewer than ten. This chain uses TRBV27 with TRBJ2-2, with D unresolved. The CDR3 runs to 15 residues. V was pared by 3 bases and J by 4 bases, with 12 bases between. Per germline, CDR1 MNHEY and CDR2 SMNVEV (reference sequence). CDR3 protein: CASSLRWDSTGELFF. In nucleotides, the CDR3 is TGTGCCAGCAGTTTGAGATGGGATAGCACCGGGGAGCTGTTTTTT.

In this sample, this clonotype turned up many times. CDR3 amino acids: CASSLDWSGELFF. CDR3 DNA sequence: TGTGCCAGCAGCTTGGACTGGTCCGGGGAGCTGTTTTTT. The rearrangement uses TRBV5-6 and TRBJ2-2; D is ambiguous. V lost 0 bases and J lost 6, with 6 bases in between. The germline V gene has CDR1 SGHDT and CDR2 YYEEEE. This CDR3 has 13 residues. Full variable domain (missing parts from reference TRBV5-6 and TRBJ2-2): DAGVTQSPTHLIKTRGQQVTLRCSPKSGHDTVSWYQQALGQGPQFIFQYYEEEERQRGNFPDRFSGHQFPNYSSELNVNALLLGDSALYLCASSLDWSGELFFGEGSRLTVL.

The chain employs TRBV4-2 and TRBJ1-1; no clear D. Between the trimmed V and J ends, which lost 1 base and 5 bases, there was a span of 8 bases. The CDR3 contains 13 residues. Germline CDR1 and CDR2: LGHNA and YNFKEQ. CDR3 DNA: TGTGCCAGCAGCCAAGGGTCTTTAACTGAAGCTTTCTTT. It is translated as CASSQGSLTEAFF.

The table lists this clonotype with many counts. The V call is TRBV30, the J call TRBJ2-5; D is unresolved. Per the germline V gene, CDR1 is GTSNPN and CDR2 is SVGIG (reference sequence). This CDR3 comprises 12 residues. V dropped 3 bases and J dropped 0 bases, with 5 bases sitting between them. The CDR3 DNA reads TGTGCCTGGAGCGCGAACCAAGAGACCCAGTACTTC. Its protein product is CAWSANQETQYF.

This clonotype was counted at least ten times. The chain recombines TRBV6-1 with TRBJ1-1; D is possibly TRBD1 (6 bases). The CDR3 consists of 14 residues. From germline, CDR1 is MNHNS and CDR2 SASEGT. The V gene lost 7 bases and the J gene lost 0 bases, with 12 bases spanning the gap. CDR3 DNA: TGTGCCAGCACCGAGGACAGATTGAACACTGAAGCTTTCTTT. Its protein product is CASTEDRLNTEAFF.

This clonotype was found many times. The rearrangement joins TRBV20-1 to TRBJ1-5, with a weak D call TRBD1 (6 bases). V dropped 7 bases and J dropped 6 bases, with 13 bases sitting between them. The germline V gene encodes CDR1 DFQATT and CDR2 SNEGSKA (reference sequence). The CDR3 totals 12 residues. CDR3 DNA sequence: TGCAGTGTTTCAGGGGTGGCTCAGCCCCAGCATTTT. Protein sequence: CSVSGVAQPQHF.

This clonotype was counted only a few times. The chain couples TRBV4-2 to TRBJ2-3, with 8 bases identical to TRBD2. Losses at the gene ends were 7 bases for V and 7 bases for J; bases not matched to a gene: 10. Germline lookup yields CDR1 LGHNA and CDR2 YNFKEQ. The CDR3 totals 14 residues. The CDR3 coding sequence is TGTGCCAGCACGGGGACTAGGGAGGGGAATACGCAGTATTTT. Its translation: CASTGTREGNTQYF.

This clonotype was detected ten times or more. This chain uses TRBV7-6 with TRBJ2-1; 10 bases match TRBD1. The germline CDR1 and CDR2 sequences are SGHVS and FNYEAQ. After removal of 3 bases from V and 7 bases from J, the junction contained 12 bases not matched to a gene. The CDR3 covers 17 residues. As DNA, the CDR3 is TGTGCCAGCAGCTTCGATCACCCCCGGGACAGGGGAAATGAGCAGTTCTTC. This sequence encodes CASSFDHPRDRGNEQFF.

This clonotype was recorded a few times. The CDR3 loop reads CSVFRRQLNTEAFF. CDR3 coding DNA: TGCAGCGTATTCAGACGGCAGCTGAACACTGAAGCTTTCTTT. The V call is TRBV29-1, the J call TRBJ1-1; D remains ambiguous. The V end lost 6 bases, the J end lost 0 bases, and 14 bases lay between the germline ends. Germline CDR1 and CDR2: SQVTM and ANQGSEA. This CDR3 is 14 amino acids long.

Of note for this clonotype: An end of the junction differs from the germline gene, which may be a read error. The chain uses TRBV7-8 and TRBJ2-5; 7 nucleotides match TRBD2. The CDR3 extends over 11 amino acids. Looked up from germline, CDR1 is SGHVS and CDR2 is FQNEAQ. This CDR3 is CASSFGGTPNF. The CDR3 DNA sequence: TGTGCCAGCAGCTTCGGGGGGACTCCCAACTTC. The full variable domain, completed using reference TRBV7-8 and TRBJ2-5, is GAGVSQSPRYKVAKRGQDVALRCDPISGHVSLFWYQQALGQGPEFLTYFQNEAQLDKSGLPSDRFFAERPEGSVSTLKIQRTQQEDSAVYLCASSFGGTPNFGPGTRLLVL.

A note on this clonotype: A clone one base away is much larger, so this may be a read error. The J gene is TRBJ1-3, the V gene TRBV28; 7 nucleotides align to TRBD1. CDR1 and CDR2 from the germline V gene are MDHEN and SYDVKM. The CDR3 is 16 amino acids. V gave up 5 bases and J gave up 3 bases; unmatched junction bases: 10. The CDR3 DNA follows: TGTGCCAGCAGTATAGTAGTAGGGGGCATTGGAAACACCATATATTTT. It is translated as CASSIVVGGIGNTIYF.

This clonotype was observed many times. This chain uses TRBV7-6 with TRBJ2-1; D remains ambiguous. The V gene lost 5 bases and the J gene lost 7 bases, with 15 bases spanning the gap. Germline assignment: CDR1 SGHVS and CDR2 FNYEAQ. The CDR3 runs 14 residues. The CDR3 DNA is TGTGCCAGCAGCCCCCCTGGTCCGGAGAATGAGCAGTTCTTC. Protein: CASSPPGPENEQFF.

CDR3 DNA: TGCGCCAGCAGCATACTAGCGGGAGCGCAGTACGAGCAGTACTTC. Its protein is CASSILAGAQYEQYF. This chain connects TRBV5-1 to TRBJ2-7; the match to TRBD2 covers 11 bases. This CDR3 comprises 15 residues. Per the germline V gene, CDR1 is SGHRS and CDR2 is YFSETQ. Trimming cost V 4 bases and J 4 bases; bases outside gene matches: 7.

Concerning this clonotype: One base away lies a much larger clone, so this may be a sequencing read error. V and J are TRBV27 and TRBJ2-1; D is ambiguous. CDR1 is MNHEY and CDR2 is SMNVEV in the germline V gene (reference sequence). The CDR3 extends over 13 amino acids. The CDR3 reads CASTPHQTDEEFF. The CDR3 DNA sequence: TGTGCCAGCACCCCCCATCAGACCGATGAGGAGTTCTTC.

This chain uses TRBV6-1 with TRBJ1-4; maybe TRBD1 (5 bases). The germline V gene has CDR1 MNHNS and CDR2 SASEGT. V was shortened by 6 bases and J by 8 bases, with 22 bases between the two germline ends. The CDR3 runs 16 residues. CDR3 protein: CASRPLGTALGEKLFF. For the CDR3, the DNA is TGTGCCAGCAGGCCACTAGGGACGGCCCTAGGGGAAAAACTGTTTTTT.

This clonotype occurred many times. This sequence joins TRBV3-1 and TRBJ2-7; no clear D gene. Germline lookup yields CDR1 LGHDT and CDR2 YNNKEL (reference sequence). The CDR3 is 14 amino acids. Trimming took off 3 bases at V and 2 bases at J, with 11 bases between the two ends. Here the CDR3 DNA reads TGTGCCAGCAGCCACCCGGACGGCACCTACGAGCAGTACTTC. Residues: CASSHPDGTYEQYF.

This clonotype was seen many times. V gene TRBV28 combines with J gene TRBJ1-2; a possible D gene is TRBD1 (5 bases). This CDR3 comprises 14 residues. Germline-derived CDR1 and CDR2 are MDHEN and SYDVKM. Trimming took off 2 bases at V and 8 bases at J, with 15 bases between the two ends. The CDR3 sequence: CASSLIVGGRGYTF. The CDR3 DNA follows: TGTGCCAGCAGTTTAATAGTCGGGGGAAGGGGCTACACCTTC.

This clonotype was counted only a few times. The rearrangement links TRBV5-1 to TRBJ1-1, with D unresolved. Germline assignment: CDR1 SGHRS and CDR2 YFSETQ. V lost 4 bases, J lost 1 base, and 11 bases lay in between. This CDR3 spans 14 amino acids. CDR3 protein: CASSLRDGNTEAFF. The CDR3 nucleotides are TGCGCCAGCAGCCTGAGAGATGGGAACACTGAAGCTTTCTTT.

The chain recombines TRBV19 with TRBJ2-7; D unresolved. There are 13 residues in the CDR3. The germline V gene has CDR1 LNHDA and CDR2 SQIVND (reference sequence). V lost 5 bases and J 3 bases, leaving 11 bases between the germline ends. CDR3 sequence (DNA): TGTGCCAGTAGTTTAAACTTATACTACGAGCAGTACTTC. Translation: CASSLNLYYEQYF.

This clonotype was recorded many times. This chain links TRBV5-1 with TRBJ2-4, with D unresolved. CDR1 and CDR2 (germline): SGHRS, YFSETQ. With 0 bases removed from V and 1 base from J, the gap between germline ends came to 8 bases. This CDR3 comprises 15 residues. This CDR3 reads CASSLDLGAKNIQYF. The CDR3 nucleotides read TGCGCCAGCAGCTTGGATTTGGGGGCCAAAAACATTCAGTACTTC.

V and J are TRBV10-3 and TRBJ1-6; 9 bases are shared with TRBD1. Unmatched junction bases numbered 4, after V lost 6 bases and J lost 7 bases. The CDR3 sequence is 14 residues long. Germline CDR1 and CDR2: ENHRY and SYGVKD. The CDR3 region has the DNA TGTGCCATCAGGGGACAGGGTATCAATTCACCCCTCCACTTT. This encodes CAIRGQGINSPLHF.

V is TRBV7-3 and J is TRBJ2-7; 16 bases map to TRBD2. CDR1 is SGHTA and CDR2 is FQGTGA in the germline V gene. This CDR3 has 17 residues. Losses at the gene ends were 5 bases for V and 2 bases for J; bases not matched to a gene: 6. This CDR3 reads CASSLSGTSGRAYEQYF. The CDR3 DNA reads as TGTGCCAGCAGCCTATCCGGGACTAGCGGGAGGGCCTACGAGCAGTACTTC.

This clonotype was seen at least ten times. The rearrangement uses TRBV2 and TRBJ1-5, with D uncertain. Trimming removed 4 bases from V and 0 bases from J, with 13 bases in between. Per germline, CDR1 SNHLY and CDR2 FYNNEI. The CDR3 contains 16 residues. This CDR3 reads CASSGRRVYSNQPQHF. The CDR3 region has the DNA TGTGCCAGCAGTGGCCGGAGGGTATATAGCAATCAGCCCCAGCATTTT.

The chain uses TRBV19 and TRBJ1-1; 9 bases match TRBD1. The trim removed 6 bases at V and 5 bases at J, leaving 7 bases unmatched. This CDR3 comprises 14 residues. Germline lookup yields CDR1 LNHDA and CDR2 SQIVND (reference sequence). The CDR3 loop is CASRGDRGGTEAFF. Here the CDR3 DNA reads TGTGCCAGTAGGGGAGACAGGGGGGGAACTGAAGCTTTCTTT.

V usage is TRBV2 and J usage is TRBJ1-6; TRBD1 agrees at 7 bases. Germline CDR1 SNHLY, CDR2 FYNNEI. V shed 10 bases, J shed 8 bases, and the junction held 11 bases outside the gene matches. There are 14 residues in the CDR3. CDR3 amino acids: CATKTGQDYSPLHF. The CDR3 DNA reads TGTGCCACCAAGACCGGACAGGACTATTCACCCCTCCACTTT.

Ten or more counts support this clonotype. The chain joins TRBV5-5 to TRBJ2-1; D gene unclear. Between the trimmed V and J ends, which lost 1 base and 7 bases, there was a span of 9 bases. CDR1 SGHKS and CDR2 YYEKEE come from the germline V gene (reference sequence). CDR3 length: 13 residues. CDR3 sequence: CASSLSDGNEQFF. CDR3 bases: TGTGCCAGCAGCTTGAGTGACGGGAATGAGCAGTTCTTC. The whole variable domain, remainder taken from reference TRBV5-5 and TRBJ2-1, is DAGVTQSPTHLIKTRGQQVTLRCSPISGHKSVSWYQQVLGQGPQFIFQYYEKEERGRGNFPDRFSARQFPNYSSELNVNALLLGDSALYLCASSLSDGNEQFFGPGTRLTVL.